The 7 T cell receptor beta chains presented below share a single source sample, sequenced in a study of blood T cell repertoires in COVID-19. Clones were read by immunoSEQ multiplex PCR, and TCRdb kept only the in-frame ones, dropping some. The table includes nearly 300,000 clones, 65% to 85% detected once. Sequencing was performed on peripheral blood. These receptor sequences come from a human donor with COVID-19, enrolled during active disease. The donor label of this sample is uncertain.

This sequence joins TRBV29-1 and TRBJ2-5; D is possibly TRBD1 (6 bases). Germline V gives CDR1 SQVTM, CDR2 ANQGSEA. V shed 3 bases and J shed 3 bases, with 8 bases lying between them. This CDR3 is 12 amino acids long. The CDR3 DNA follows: TGCAGCGTTGATCGGACAGAAGAGACCCAGTACTTC. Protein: CSVDRTEETQYF.

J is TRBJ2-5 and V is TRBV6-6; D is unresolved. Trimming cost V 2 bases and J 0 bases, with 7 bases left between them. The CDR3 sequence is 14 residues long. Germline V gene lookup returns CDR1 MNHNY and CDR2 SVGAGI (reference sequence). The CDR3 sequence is CASSYSRNQETQYF. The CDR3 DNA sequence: TGTGCCAGCAGTTACAGCAGGAACCAAGAGACCCAGTACTTC.

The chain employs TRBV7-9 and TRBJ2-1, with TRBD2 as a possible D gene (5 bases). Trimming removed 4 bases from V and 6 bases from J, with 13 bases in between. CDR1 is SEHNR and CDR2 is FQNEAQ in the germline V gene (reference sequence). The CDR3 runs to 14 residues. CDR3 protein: CASSSTTSFNEQFF. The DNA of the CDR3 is TGTGCCAGCAGCTCTACCACTAGTTTCAATGAGCAGTTCTTC.

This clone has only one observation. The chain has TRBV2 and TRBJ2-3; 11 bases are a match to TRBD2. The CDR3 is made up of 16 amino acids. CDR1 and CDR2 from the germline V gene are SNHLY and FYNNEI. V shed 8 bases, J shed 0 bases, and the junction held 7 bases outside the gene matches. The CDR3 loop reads CASGGRTSGSTDTQYF. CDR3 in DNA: TGTGCCAGCGGCGGGCGGACTAGCGGGAGCACAGATACGCAGTATTTT. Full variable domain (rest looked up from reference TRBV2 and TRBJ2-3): EPEVTQTPSHQVTQMGQEVILRCVPISNHLYFYWYRQILGQKVEFLVSFYNNEISEKSEIFDDQFSVERPDGSNFTLKIRSTKLEDSAMYFCASGGRTSGSTDTQYFGPGTRLTVL.

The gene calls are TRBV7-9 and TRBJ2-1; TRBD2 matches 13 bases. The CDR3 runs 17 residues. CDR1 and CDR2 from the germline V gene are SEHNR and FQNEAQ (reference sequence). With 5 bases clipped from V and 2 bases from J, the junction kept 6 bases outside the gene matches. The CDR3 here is CASSPGLAGTPYNEQFF. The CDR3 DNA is TGTGCCAGCAGCCCGGGACTAGCGGGGACCCCCTACAATGAGCAGTTCTTC.

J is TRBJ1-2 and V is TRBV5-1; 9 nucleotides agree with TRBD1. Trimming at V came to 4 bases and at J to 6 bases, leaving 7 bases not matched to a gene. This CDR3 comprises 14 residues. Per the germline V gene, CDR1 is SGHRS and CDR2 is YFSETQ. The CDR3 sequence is CASSTNRDRDGYTF. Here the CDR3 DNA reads TGCGCCAGCAGCACCAACCGGGACAGGGATGGCTACACCTTC.

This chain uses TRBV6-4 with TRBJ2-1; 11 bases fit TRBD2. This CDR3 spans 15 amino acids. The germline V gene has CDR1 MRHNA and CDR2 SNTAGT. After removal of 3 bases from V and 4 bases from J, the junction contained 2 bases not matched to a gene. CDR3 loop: CASSESSGRYNEQFF. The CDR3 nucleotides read TGTGCCAGCAGTGAGTCTAGCGGGAGGTACAATGAGCAGTTCTTC.